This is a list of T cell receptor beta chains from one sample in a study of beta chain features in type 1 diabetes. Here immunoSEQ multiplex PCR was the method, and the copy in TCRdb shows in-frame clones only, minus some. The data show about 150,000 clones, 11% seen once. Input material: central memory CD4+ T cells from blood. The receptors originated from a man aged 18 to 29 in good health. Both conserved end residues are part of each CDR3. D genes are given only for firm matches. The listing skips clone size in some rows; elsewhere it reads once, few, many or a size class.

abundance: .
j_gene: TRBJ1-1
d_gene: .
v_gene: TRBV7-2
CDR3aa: CASRLTRRDGNTEAFF
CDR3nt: TGTGCCAGCAGGTTGACAAGGCGGGATGGGAACACTGAAGCTTTCTTT

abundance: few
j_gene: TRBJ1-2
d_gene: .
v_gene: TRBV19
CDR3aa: CASRNSGARIYGYTF
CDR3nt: TGTGCCAGTAGGAACTCGGGAGCCAGGATCTATGGCTACACCTTC

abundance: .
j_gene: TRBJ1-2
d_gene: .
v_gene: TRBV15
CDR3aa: CATSRDLGGYTF
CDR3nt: TGTGCCACCAGCAGAGACCTCGGCGGCTACACCTTC

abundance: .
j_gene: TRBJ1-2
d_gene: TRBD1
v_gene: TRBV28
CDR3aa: CASSISGGVYGYTF
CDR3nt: TGTGCCAGCAGTATCTCAGGGGGTGTCTATGGCTACACCTTC

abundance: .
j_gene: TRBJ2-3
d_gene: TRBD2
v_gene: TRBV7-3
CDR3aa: CASSLTASGSGTDTQYF
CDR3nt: TGTGCCAGCAGCTTAACGGCTAGCGGGAGCGGCACAGATACGCAGTATTTT

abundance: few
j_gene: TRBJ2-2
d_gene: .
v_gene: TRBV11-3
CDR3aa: CASSKISPSNTGELFF
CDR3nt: TGTGCCAGCAGCAAAATATCTCCGTCGAACACCGGGGAGCTGTTTTTT

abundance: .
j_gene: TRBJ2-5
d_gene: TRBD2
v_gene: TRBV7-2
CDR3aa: CASSLGLAGRQETQYF
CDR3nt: TGTGCCAGCAGCTTAGGTTTAGCGGGGCGGCAAGAGACCCAGTACTTC

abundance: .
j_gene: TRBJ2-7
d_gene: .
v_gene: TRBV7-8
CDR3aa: CASSWGVQSSYEQYF
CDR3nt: TGTGCCAGCAGTTGGGGCGTACAGAGTTCCTACGAGCAGTACTTC

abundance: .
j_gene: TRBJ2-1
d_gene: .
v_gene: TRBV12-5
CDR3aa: CASGKSGTPEQFF
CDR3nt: TGTGCTAGTGGTAAATCCGGGACACCTGAGCAGTTCTTC

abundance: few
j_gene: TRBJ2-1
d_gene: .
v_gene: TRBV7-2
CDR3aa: CASSLTQGNNEQFF
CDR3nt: TGTGCCAGCAGCTTAACCCAGGGCAACAATGAGCAGTTCTTC

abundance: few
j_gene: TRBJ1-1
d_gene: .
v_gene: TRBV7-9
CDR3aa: CASSFNKVAFF
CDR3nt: TGTGCCAGCAGCTTCAACAAGGTGGCTTTCTTT

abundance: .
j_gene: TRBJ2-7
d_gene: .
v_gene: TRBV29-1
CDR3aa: CSVRSYEQYF
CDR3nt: TGCAGCGTGCGCTCCTACGAGCAGTACTTC

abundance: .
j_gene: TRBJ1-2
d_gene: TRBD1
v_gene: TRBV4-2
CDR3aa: CASSQDLLGQGYGGYTF
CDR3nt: TGTGCCAGCAGCCAAGATTTGCTAGGACAGGGATACGGTGGCTACACCTTC

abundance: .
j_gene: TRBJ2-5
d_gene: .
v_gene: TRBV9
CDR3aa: CASAVTLQETQYF
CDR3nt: TGTGCCAGCGCCGTTACTCTCCAAGAGACCCAGTACTTC

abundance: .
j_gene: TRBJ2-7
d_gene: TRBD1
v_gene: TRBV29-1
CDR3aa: CSIWTGGLYEQYF
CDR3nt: TGCAGCATATGGACAGGGGGCCTCTACGAGCAGTACTTC

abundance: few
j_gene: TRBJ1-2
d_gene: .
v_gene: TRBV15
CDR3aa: CATSIEPNYGYTF
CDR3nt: TGTGCCACCAGCATTGAACCAAACTATGGCTACACCTTC

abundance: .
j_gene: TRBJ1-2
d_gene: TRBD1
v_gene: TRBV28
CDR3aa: CASSLRGTGGSYGYTF
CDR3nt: TGTGCCAGCAGTTTACGAGGGACAGGGGGAAGCTATGGCTACACCTTC

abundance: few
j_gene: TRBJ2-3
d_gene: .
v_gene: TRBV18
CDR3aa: CASSPAGTPGDTQYF
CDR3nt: TGTGCCAGCTCGCCCGCCGGGACCCCGGGAGATACGCAGTATTTT

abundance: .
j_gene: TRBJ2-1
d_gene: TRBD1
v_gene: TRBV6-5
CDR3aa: CASSYSTGTVYNEQFF
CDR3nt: TGTGCCAGCAGTTACTCGACCGGGACAGTCTACAATGAGCAGTTCTTC

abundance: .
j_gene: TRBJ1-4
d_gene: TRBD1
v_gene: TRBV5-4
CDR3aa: CASSKGQDFEKLFF
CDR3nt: TGTGCCAGCAGCAAGGGACAGGACTTTGAAAAACTGTTTTTT

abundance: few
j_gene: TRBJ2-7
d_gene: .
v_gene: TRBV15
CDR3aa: CATSSRQVSYEQYF
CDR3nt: TGTGCCACCAGCTCCCGACAGGTCTCCTACGAGCAGTACTTC

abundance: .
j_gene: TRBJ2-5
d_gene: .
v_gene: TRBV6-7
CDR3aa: CASSVLTGTQETQYF
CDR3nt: TGTGCCAGCAGTGTCTTGACCGGGACCCAAGAGACCCAGTACTTC

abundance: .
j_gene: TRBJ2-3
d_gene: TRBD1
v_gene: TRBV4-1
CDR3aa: CASSQGQGKTDTQYF
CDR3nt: TGCGCCAGCAGCCAAGGACAGGGGAAAACAGATACGCAGTATTTT

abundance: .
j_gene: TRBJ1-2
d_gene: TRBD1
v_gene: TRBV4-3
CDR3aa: CASSQDPQGASYGYTF
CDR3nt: TGCGCCAGCAGCCAAGATCCGCAGGGGGCAAGCTATGGCTACACCTTC

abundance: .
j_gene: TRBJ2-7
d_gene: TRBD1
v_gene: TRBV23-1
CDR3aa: CASSQLGQGMYEQYF
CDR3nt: TGCGCCAGCAGTCAACTTGGACAGGGGATGTACGAGCAGTACTTC

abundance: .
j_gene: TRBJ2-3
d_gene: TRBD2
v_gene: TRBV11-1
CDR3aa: CASSFLIAGGDTQYF
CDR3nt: TGTGCCAGCAGCTTTCTTATAGCGGGAGGGGATACGCAGTATTTT

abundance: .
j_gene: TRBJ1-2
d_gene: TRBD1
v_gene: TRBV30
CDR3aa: CAWSRDRGGYGYTF
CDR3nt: TGTGCCTGGAGCAGGGACAGGGGTGGCTATGGCTACACCTTC

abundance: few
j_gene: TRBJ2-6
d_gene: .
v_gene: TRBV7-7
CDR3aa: CASSTGYGANVLTF
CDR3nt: TGTGCCAGCAGTACAGGGTACGGGGCCAACGTCCTGACTTTC

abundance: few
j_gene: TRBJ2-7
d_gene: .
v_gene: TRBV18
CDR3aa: CASSPNGGEQYF
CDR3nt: TGTGCCAGCTCACCGAATGGAGGCGAGCAGTACTTC

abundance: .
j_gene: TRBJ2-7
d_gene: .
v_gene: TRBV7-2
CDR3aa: CASSLAHLSYEQYF
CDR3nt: TGTGCCAGCAGCTTAGCACACCTCTCCTACGAGCAGTACTTC

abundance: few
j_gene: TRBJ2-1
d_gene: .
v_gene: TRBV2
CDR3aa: CASIAGTWSNEQFF
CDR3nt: TGTGCCAGCATTGCCGGGACTTGGAGCAATGAGCAGTTCTTC

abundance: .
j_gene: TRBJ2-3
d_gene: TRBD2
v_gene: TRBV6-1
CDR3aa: CASSDWGTSGSTDTQYF
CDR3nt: TGTGCCAGCAGTGACTGGGGGACTAGCGGGAGCACAGATACGCAGTATTTT

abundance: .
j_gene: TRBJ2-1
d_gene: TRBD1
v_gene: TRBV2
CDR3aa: CASRGQGAFSSYNEQFF
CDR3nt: TGTGCCAGCAGGGGGCAGGGGGCTTTCAGCTCCTACAATGAGCAGTTCTTC

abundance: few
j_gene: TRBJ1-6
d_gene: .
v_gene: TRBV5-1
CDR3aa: CASSSEVDSPLHF
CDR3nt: TGCGCCAGCAGCTCAGAGGTGGATTCACCCCTCCACTTT

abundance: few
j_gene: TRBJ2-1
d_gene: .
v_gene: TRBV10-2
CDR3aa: CASASYGGYEQFF
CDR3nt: TGCGCCAGCGCATCATACGGAGGGTATGAGCAGTTCTTC

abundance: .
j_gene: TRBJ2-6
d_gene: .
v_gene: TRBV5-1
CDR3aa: CASSMLAGANVLTF
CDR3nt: TGCGCCAGCAGCATGCTGGCTGGGGCCAACGTCCTGACTTTC

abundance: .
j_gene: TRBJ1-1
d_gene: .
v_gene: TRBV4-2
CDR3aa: CASSQEGDTEAFF
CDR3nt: TGTGCCAGCAGCCAAGAGGGGGACACTGAAGCTTTCTTT

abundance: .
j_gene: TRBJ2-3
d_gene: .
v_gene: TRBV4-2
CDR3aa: CASSPFARSTDTQYF
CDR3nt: TGTGCCAGCAGCCCCTTTGCGAGGTCCACAGATACGCAGTATTTT

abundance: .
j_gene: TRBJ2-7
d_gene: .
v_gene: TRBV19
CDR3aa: CASSILSGSSYEQYF
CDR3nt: TGTGCCAGTAGTATCCTATCCGGTAGCTCCTACGAGCAGTACTTC

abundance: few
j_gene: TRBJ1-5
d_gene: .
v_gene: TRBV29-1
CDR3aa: CSVGDSRGQPQHF
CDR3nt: TGCAGCGTGGGGGACTCCCGAGGCCAGCCCCAGCATTTT

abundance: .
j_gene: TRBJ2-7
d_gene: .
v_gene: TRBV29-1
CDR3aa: CSVGALREQYF
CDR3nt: TGCAGCGTTGGCGCCCTGAGGGAGCAGTACTTC

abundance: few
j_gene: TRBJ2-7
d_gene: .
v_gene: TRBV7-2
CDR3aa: CASSLSRGYEQYF
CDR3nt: TGTGCCAGCAGCTTAAGTCGGGGCTACGAGCAGTACTTC

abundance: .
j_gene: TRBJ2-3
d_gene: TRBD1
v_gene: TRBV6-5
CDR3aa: CASRVDRGGTDTQYF
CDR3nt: TGTGCCAGCAGGGTGGACAGGGGAGGAACAGATACGCAGTATTTT

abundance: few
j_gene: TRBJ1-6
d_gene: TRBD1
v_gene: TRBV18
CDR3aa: CASSLPSTGGGSPLHF
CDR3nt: TGTGCCAGCTCACTCCCATCGACAGGGGGCGGCTCACCCCTCCACTTT

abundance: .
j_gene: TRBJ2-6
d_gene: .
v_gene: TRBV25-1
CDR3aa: CASGGSGANVLTF
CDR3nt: TGTGCCAGCGGGGGATCTGGGGCCAACGTCCTGACTTTC

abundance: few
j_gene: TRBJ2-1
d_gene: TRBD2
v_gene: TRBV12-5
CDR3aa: CASGLVLSGSYNEQFF
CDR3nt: TGTGCTAGTGGTTTGGTGCTTAGCGGGAGCTACAATGAGCAGTTCTTC

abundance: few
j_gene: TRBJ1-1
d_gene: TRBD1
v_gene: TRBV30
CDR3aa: CASLGTGVEAFF
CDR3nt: TGTGCCTCCTTAGGGACAGGGGTTGAAGCTTTCTTT

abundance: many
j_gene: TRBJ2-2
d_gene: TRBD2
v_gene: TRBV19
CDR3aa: CASNPTSRNTGELFF
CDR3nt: TGTGCCAGTAACCCGACTAGCCGGAACACCGGGGAGCTGTTTTTT

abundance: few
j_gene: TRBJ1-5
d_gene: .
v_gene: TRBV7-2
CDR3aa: CASSLSGGQPQHF
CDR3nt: TGTGCCAGCAGCTTATCCGGGGGACAGCCCCAGCATTTT

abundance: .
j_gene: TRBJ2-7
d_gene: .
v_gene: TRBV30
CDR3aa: CAWGSITLTYEQYF
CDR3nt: TGTGCCTGGGGGTCCATCACACTAACCTACGAGCAGTACTTC

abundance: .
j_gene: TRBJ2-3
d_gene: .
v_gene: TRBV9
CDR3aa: CASSARMTDTQYF
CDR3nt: TGTGCCAGCAGCGCCAGGATGACAGATACGCAGTATTTT

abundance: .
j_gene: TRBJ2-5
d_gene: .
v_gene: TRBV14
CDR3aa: CASSLYGGKETQYF
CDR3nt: TGTGCCAGCAGCCTATACGGGGGCAAGGAGACCCAGTACTTC

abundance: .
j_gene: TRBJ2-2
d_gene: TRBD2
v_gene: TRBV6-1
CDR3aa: CASSVGLSNTGELFF
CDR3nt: TGTGCCAGCAGTGTGGGACTATCGAACACCGGGGAGCTGTTTTTT

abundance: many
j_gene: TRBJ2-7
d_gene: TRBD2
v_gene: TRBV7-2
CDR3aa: CASSLSGVGYEQYF
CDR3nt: TGTGCCAGCAGCCTTAGCGGGGTCGGCTACGAGCAGTACTTC

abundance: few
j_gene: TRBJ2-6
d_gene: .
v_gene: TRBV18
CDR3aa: CASSPKDAQSGANVLTF
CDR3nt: TGTGCCAGCTCACCAAAGGACGCACAATCTGGGGCCAACGTCCTGACTTTC

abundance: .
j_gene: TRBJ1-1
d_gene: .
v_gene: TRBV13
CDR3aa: CASSHLKQTGMNTEAFF
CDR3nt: TGTGCCAGCAGCCACCTTAAGCAGACAGGTATGAACACTGAAGCTTTCTTT

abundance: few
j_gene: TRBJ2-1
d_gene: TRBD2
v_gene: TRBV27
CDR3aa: CASSFSSGASSYNEQFF
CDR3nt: TGTGCCAGCAGTTTCTCTAGCGGGGCAAGCTCCTACAATGAGCAGTTCTTC

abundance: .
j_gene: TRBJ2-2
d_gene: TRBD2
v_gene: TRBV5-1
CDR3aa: CASSFGTSGTGELFF
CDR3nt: TGCGCCAGCAGCTTCGGGACTAGCGGGACCGGGGAGCTGTTTTTT

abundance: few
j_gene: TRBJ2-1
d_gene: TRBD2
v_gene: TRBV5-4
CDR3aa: CASSQSGVYEQFF
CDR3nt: TGTGCCAGCAGCCAAAGCGGGGTTTACGAGCAGTTCTTC

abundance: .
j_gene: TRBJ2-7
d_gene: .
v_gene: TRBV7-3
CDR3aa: CARGYEQYF
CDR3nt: TGTGCCAGGGGCTACGAGCAGTACTTC